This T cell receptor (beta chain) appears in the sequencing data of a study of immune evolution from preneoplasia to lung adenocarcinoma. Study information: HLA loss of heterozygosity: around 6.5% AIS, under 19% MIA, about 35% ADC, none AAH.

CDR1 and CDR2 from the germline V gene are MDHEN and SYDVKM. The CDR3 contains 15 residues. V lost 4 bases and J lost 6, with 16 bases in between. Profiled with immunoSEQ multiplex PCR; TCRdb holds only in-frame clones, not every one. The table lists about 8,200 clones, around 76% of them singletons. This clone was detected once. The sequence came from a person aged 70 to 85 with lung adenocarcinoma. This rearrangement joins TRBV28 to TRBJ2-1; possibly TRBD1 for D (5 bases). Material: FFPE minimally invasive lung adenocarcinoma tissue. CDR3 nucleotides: TGTGCCAGCAGTTCGGGCCGAAAAGGGGTCAATGAGCAGTTCTTC. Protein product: CASSSGRKGVNEQFF. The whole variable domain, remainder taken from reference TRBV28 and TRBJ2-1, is DVKVTQSSRYLVKRTGEKVFLECVQDMDHENMFWYRQDPGLGLRLIYFSYDVKMKEKGDIPEGYSVSREKKERFSLILESASTNQTSMYLCASSSGRKGVNEQFFGPGTRLTVL.